This entry lists 20 T cell receptor beta chains sequenced from one sample in a study of cytomegalovirus exposure and HLA in healthy donors. Primers for the PCR totalled 60 Vbeta and 13 Jbeta. Repertoires were generated with immunoSEQ multiplex PCR, while TCRdb's copy carries only in-frame clones and drops some. The profile shows roughly 99,000 clones, 79% of them singletons. The sequencing input was PBMCs. The source of these receptors is a male donor in good health and CMV-seropositive.

This chain connects TRBV5-1 to TRBJ2-1; 11 bases fit TRBD2. Looked up from germline, CDR1 is SGHRS and CDR2 is YFSETQ. The CDR3 extends over 15 amino acids. V trimming: 0 bases; J trimming: 4 bases; junction bases outside the gene matches: 0. The CDR3 DNA sequence: TGCGCCAGCAGCTTGGCTAGCGGGGGGTACAATGAGCAGTTCTTC. It codes for CASSLASGGYNEQFF.

This clone has ten or more counts. Here the CDR3 DNA reads TGCGCCAGCAGCTTGAGACAGGGATTGAACACTGAAGCTTTCTTT. Translating gives CASSLRQGLNTEAFF. The chain joins TRBV5-1 to TRBJ1-1; 7 bases are a match to TRBD1. J lost 0 bases, V lost 1 base, and 3 bases had no gene match. The length of the CDR3 is 15 residues. Germline CDR1 SGHRS, CDR2 YFSETQ.

CDR3 sequence: CASSPAGGLSPLHF. The CDR3 region has the DNA TGTGCCAGTAGTCCTGCAGGGGGCCTTTCACCCCTCCACTTT. The rearrangement uses TRBV19 and TRBJ1-6, with 8 positions matching TRBD1. Germline V gene lookup returns CDR1 LNHDA and CDR2 SQIVND (reference sequence). V trimming: 5 bases; J trimming: 9 bases; junction bases outside the gene matches: 6. CDR3 length: 14 amino acids.

This chain joins TRBV6-1 and TRBJ2-7; 8 bases fit TRBD2. Per the germline V gene, CDR1 is MNHNS and CDR2 is SASEGT. The V gene end was trimmed by 1 base and the J gene end by 3 bases; junction bases not matched to a gene: 5. The CDR3 is 15 residues long. The CDR3 loop is CASSEVLAGGYEQYF. CDR3 bases: TGTGCCAGCAGTGAAGTGCTGGCGGGGGGCTACGAGCAGTACTTC.

V and J are TRBV6-5 and TRBJ1-2, with TRBD1 as a possible D gene (5 bases). CDR1 is MNHEY and CDR2 is SVGAGI in the germline V gene. This CDR3 has 15 residues. Trimming took off 0 bases at V and 8 bases at J, with 16 bases between the two ends. Here the CDR3 DNA reads TGTGCCAGCAGTTACTCGGGCCAGGGCTTATTGGGCTACACCTTC. This gives the protein CASSYSGQGLLGYTF.

The chain employs TRBV6-5 and TRBJ1-2; D is possibly TRBD1 (6 bases). CDR3 length: 13 amino acids. V gave up 5 bases and J gave up 4 bases, with 11 bases separating them. CDR1 MNHEY and CDR2 SVGAGI come from the germline V gene. Written as DNA, the CDR3 is TGTGCCAGCAGTCCCGGACAGATCTATGGCTACACCTTC. It encodes CASSPGQIYGYTF.

This clone was seen only once. J is TRBJ1-5 and V is TRBV2; TRBD1 matches 8 bases. Germline V gene sequence: CDR1 SNHLY, CDR2 FYNNEI. V trimming: 7 bases; J trimming: 3 bases; junction bases outside the gene matches: 8. There are 15 residues in the CDR3. The CDR3 sequence is CASTKDRANNQPQHF. The DNA of the CDR3 is TGTGCCAGCACCAAGGACAGGGCTAACAATCAGCCCCAGCATTTT.

This rearrangement joins TRBV10-3 to TRBJ2-5; maybe TRBD2 (7 bases). This CDR3 contains 14 residues. Trimming cost V 4 bases and J 4 bases, with 13 bases left between them. The V gene's germline CDR1 is ENHRY and CDR2 SYGVKD. CDR3 DNA: TGTGCCATCAGTGTAACGGGGGGCGGAGAGACCCAGTACTTC. Protein product: CAISVTGGGETQYF.

V usage is TRBV5-4 and J usage is TRBJ1-1; no definite D call. Trimming removed 1 base at V and 8 bases at J, with 6 bases between. This CDR3 is built from 11 residues. Germline CDR1 and CDR2: SGHNT and YYREEE (reference sequence). The CDR3 bases are TGTGCCAGCAGCTTGCGAGAGGAAGCTTTCTTT. Its protein is CASSLREEAFF.

For this clone: The same CDR3 arises from other DNA sequences in this sample as well. This chain links TRBV5-1 with TRBJ1-2; perhaps TRBD1 as D (5 bases). The ends were cut back, 0 bases at V and 4 bases at J, with 10 bases in the middle. Germline V CDR1 and CDR2: SGHRS, YFSETQ. This CDR3 region has 14 residues. In DNA, the CDR3 is TGCGCCAGCAGCTTGGGTGAAGGGGTCTATGGCTACACCTTC. This codes for CASSLGEGVYGYTF.

This clone was observed a single time. The rearrangement joins TRBV7-9 to TRBJ2-7; D remains unclear. This CDR3 region has 13 residues. Trimming pared 2 bases from V and 4 bases from J, leaving 9 bases between. CDR1 is SEHNR and CDR2 is FQNEAQ in the germline V gene (reference sequence). The CDR3 region is CASSLSTDYEQYF. The CDR3 DNA reads TGTGCCAGCAGCTTAAGCACCGATTACGAGCAGTACTTC.

About this clone: A read error may account for a junction end that differs from germline. The chain links TRBV7-9 to TRBJ2-2; TRBD2 aligns across 9 bases. This CDR3 is built from 16 residues. Germline V lookup: CDR1 SEHNR, CDR2 FQNEAQ (reference sequence). As DNA, the CDR3 is TGTGCCAGCAGCTCTAGCGGGGCCCCGAATACCGGGGAGCTGTTTTTT. It translates to CASSSSGAPNTGELFF.

This clone has just one count. The chain combines TRBV27 with TRBJ1-1; 7 nucleotides match TRBD1. V dropped 6 bases and J dropped 1; count of bases not matched to a gene: 2. The CDR3 loop spans 13 amino acids. Looked up from germline, CDR1 is MNHEY and CDR2 is SMNVEV (reference sequence). CDR3 sequence: CASRGQQNTEAFF. The CDR3 region has the DNA TGTGCCAGCAGGGGACAGCAGAACACTGAAGCTTTCTTT.

The chain is built from TRBV5-8 and TRBJ1-5; 10 bases match TRBD1. CDR1 and CDR2 from the germline V gene are SGHTS and YDEGEE. The V gene end was trimmed by 4 bases and the J gene end by 1 base; junction bases not matched to a gene: 2. This CDR3 region has 15 residues. CDR3 DNA sequence: TGTGCCAGCAGCCGACAGGGGGCGAGCAATCAGCCCCAGCATTTT. Its translation: CASSRQGASNQPQHF.

This sequence joins TRBV30 and TRBJ2-6; no definite D call. Germline CDR1 reads GTSNPN; CDR2 reads SVGIG (reference sequence). V lost 0 bases and J 4 bases, leaving 4 bases between the germline ends. The CDR3 totals 13 residues. The chain's CDR3 is CAWSVAGANVLTF. The CDR3 region has the DNA TGTGCCTGGAGTGTAGCCGGGGCCAACGTCCTGACTTTC.

The chain combines TRBV10-3 with TRBJ2-7; TRBD2 is a possible D gene (6 bases). The CDR3 has 13 residues. The ends were cut back, 8 bases at V and 2 bases at J, with 13 bases in the middle. Germline V gives CDR1 ENHRY, CDR2 SYGVKD. The CDR3 loop is CAIGTGGTYEQYF. The DNA for the CDR3 is TGTGCCATCGGAACAGGAGGGACCTACGAGCAGTACTTC.

The V call is TRBV9, the J call TRBJ2-7; TRBD1 agrees at 8 bases. CDR3 size: 13 residues. The trim removed 4 bases at V and 3 bases at J, leaving 3 bases unmatched. Germline values: CDR1 SGDLS, CDR2 YYNGEE. The DNA of the CDR3 is TGTGCCAGCAGCCCGGGGACAGGCTACGAGCAGTACTTC. As protein: CASSPGTGYEQYF.

This clone was counted a single time. The V and J genes are TRBV5-4 and TRBJ2-7; D is perhaps TRBD1 (6 bases). V dropped 2 bases and J dropped 5 bases, with 8 bases sitting between them. CDR1 is SGHNT, CDR2 YYREEE, per germline (reference sequence). This CDR3 region has 12 residues. CDR3 amino acids: CASSFRGHEQYF. CDR3 DNA sequence: TGTGCCAGCAGCTTCAGGGGCCACGAGCAGTACTTC.

This clone has only one observation. This chain joins TRBV4-3 and TRBJ2-7; 10 nucleotides line up with TRBD2. The CDR3 is 16 amino acids. V gave up 3 bases and J gave up 4 bases; unmatched junction bases: 9. CDR1 is LGHNA, CDR2 YSLEER, per germline. The CDR3 spells CASSQASSGGAYEQYF. In nucleotides, the CDR3 is TGCGCCAGCAGCCAGGCCTCAAGCGGGGGGGCTTACGAGCAGTACTTC.

This clone has a single count. The V gene is TRBV11-2, the J gene TRBJ2-2; perhaps TRBD2 as D (6 bases). Trimming removed 4 bases at V and 4 bases at J, with 16 bases between. The germline V gene has CDR1 SGHAT and CDR2 FQNNGV. The CDR3 length is 16 residues. The CDR3 is CASSSVRGVGTGELFF. The DNA for the CDR3 is TGTGCCAGCAGCTCCGTTCGCGGGGTGGGCACCGGGGAGCTGTTTTTT.